Detailed here is one TCR beta chain. Its antigen is not known. This CDR3 contains 14 residues. Germline assignment: CDR1 MNHEY and CDR2 SVGAGI. V was pared by 6 bases and J by 6 bases, with 18 bases between. From CD4+ cells came CD45RA+ naive and CD45RA-negative memory subsets. These data are taken from a study of shared clonotypes between healthy human individuals. Findings and caveats of the study: Generally, naive subsets (rather than memory subsets) showed larger estimated richness.

Repertoires were generated with immunoSEQ multiplex PCR, while TCRdb's copy carries only in-frame clones and drops some. Seen here are more than 900,000 clones, 70% to 80% observed once, and the top ten hold around 0.61%. The specimen sequenced was memory CD4+ T cells from PBMCs. Specified subset: CD45RA-negative fraction. The TCR was taken from a young man in good health. Some clones in this sample may be carry-over from other donors' samples. This rearrangement joins TRBV6-5 to TRBJ2-7; either TRBD1 or TRBD2 may fit D (5 bases each). The CDR3 DNA reads TGTGCCAGCAGACCCCCAGGCAGGGACGGCGAGCAGTACTTC. It translates to CASRPPGRDGEQYF.